This entry concerns a single T cell receptor beta chain. This sample is part of a study of blood T cell repertoires in COVID-19. The overall study: Some COVID-19 samples were acute and others convalescent; all came from the United States, Italy and Spain. Nucleic acid was either cDNA or gDNA, and it came from T cells, B-cell-depleted T cells, or PBMCs.

Original processing methods: The assay estimated nucleated cells by amplifying reference gene primers. Assay: immunoSEQ multiplex PCR; the TCRdb copy retains only in-frame clones and omits some. That table supplies the V and J calls and clone size; D and trimming were determined from the DNA. The sample consists of over 65,000 clones, around 80% of them appearing once. This CDR3 has 17 amino acids. Per the germline V gene, CDR1 is SGHAT and CDR2 is FQNNGV. Trimming at V came to 3 bases and at J to 6 bases, leaving 10 bases not matched to a gene. This chain connects TRBV11-2 to TRBJ2-2; TRBD1 aligns across 10 bases. This clonotype was sampled from a woman aged 35 to 49 with active or convalescent COVID-19. Sequenced: peripheral blood. CDR3 bases: TGTGCCAGCAGCTTCAAGGCGGGACAGGGGTTGGCCGGGGAGCTGTTTTTT. Its translation: CASSFKAGQGLAGELFF.